This T cell receptor (beta chain) was obtained from a study of blood T cell repertoires in COVID-19. Across the whole study: COVID-19 samples from acute and convalescent phases originated in the United States, Italy and Spain. From T cells, B-cell-depleted T cells, or PBMCs came the material, which was cDNA or gDNA.

In the original processing: How many nucleated cells were present was estimated from reference gene primer amplification. Using immunoSEQ multiplex PCR, the repertoire was profiled, and TCRdb retains in-frame clones only, with some absent. V, J and clone size derive from that table, while D and trimming were established from the DNA sequence. The sample carries under 250,000 clones, around 90% recorded once. The CDR3 runs 15 residues. V lost 0 bases, J lost 2 bases, and 11 bases lay in between. Germline V gene lookup returns CDR1 SGHRS and CDR2 YFSETQ. The sample taken for sequencing was peripheral blood. V is TRBV5-1 and J is TRBJ2-5; no clear D gene. This TCR was recovered from a man aged 60 to 69 who had recovered from COVID-19. The chain's CDR3 is CASSLAVSTQETQYF. In DNA form, the CDR3 reads TGCGCCAGCAGCTTGGCCGTGTCCACTCAAGAGACCCAGTACTTC.